This note documents a single TCR beta chain sequence. Using immunoSEQ multiplex PCR, the repertoire was profiled, and TCRdb retains in-frame clones only, with some absent. The sample has under 200,000 clones; around four fifths are singletons. The data stem from a study of blood T cell repertoires in COVID-19. As for the study in general: COVID-19 samples from acute and convalescent phases originated in the United States, Italy and Spain.

The length of the CDR3 is 14 residues. J was trimmed by 4 bases and V by 4 bases; bases with no gene match: 4. Germline CDR1 and CDR2: SGHRS and YFSETQ. Sequencing was carried out using peripheral blood. This chain links TRBV5-1 with TRBJ2-1; TRBD1 aligns across 8 bases. The receptor comes from a woman between 70 and 85 years old with COVID-19, enrolled during active disease. The CDR3 region has the DNA TGCGCCAGCAGCCTCGGGACAGGTTACAATGAGCAGTTCTTC. Protein product: CASSLGTGYNEQFF. Together with reference TRBV5-1 and TRBJ2-1, the CDR3 gives the full variable domain: KAGVTQTPRYLIKTRGQQVTLSCSPISGHRSVSWYQQTPGQGLQFLFEYFSETQRNKGNFPGRFSGRQFSNSRSEMNVSTLELGDSALYLCASSLGTGYNEQFFGPGTRLTVL.